The clone carrying this TCR beta chain was picked up many times. As yet, its antigen is unknown. The lymph nodes were axillary draining lymph nodes from breast cancer patients. Germline V CDR1 and CDR2: SGHVS, FNYEAQ. The CDR3 is 16 residues long. Trimming left V 1 base short and J 5 bases short, with 18 bases between. MiXCR, run by TCRdb on the multiplex PCR reads, gives a single entry per CDR3 protein. The repertoire has over 250,000 distinct CDR3 sequences, 30% to 35% of them found once; the top ten carry 0.85% to 1.3%. The sample comes from a study of breast tumors, draining lymph nodes, adjacent tissues. Broader study findings: Tumor T cell lymph node origin was a supported hypothesis, not proven. Compared with basal-like, luminal-like tumors shared significantly more repertoire with nontumor tissue.

The sequencing sample was made of axillary lymph node tissue. This clonotype was obtained from a female donor with breast cancer. Some clones in this sample may be carry-over from other donors' samples. The chain carries TRBV7-6 and TRBJ2-7, with D possibly being TRBD1 or TRBD2 (5 bases each). The CDR3 coding sequence is TGTGCCAGCAGCTTAGGCACCGGGACCGGCGGCGACGAGCAGTACTTC. This encodes CASSLGTGTGGDEQYF.